The 28 T cell receptor beta chains below all came from one sample that was sequenced in a study of CD8 T cells in Susac syndrome. Roughly 0.45 to 1 ug RNA was reverse transcribed with random hexamers. TCRdb passed the immunoSEQ multiplex PCR reads through MiXCR, listing each CDR3 protein once. The data show approximately 210,000 distinct CDR3 sequences, with roughly 93% seen just once and about 0.14% held by the top ten. Sequences were obtained from CD4+ T cells from PBMCs. The receptor source for this set is a human donor with Susac syndrome.

The chain has TRBV6-5 and TRBJ2-1; D not resolved. The CDR3 sequence is 13 residues long. Looked up from germline, CDR1 is MNHEY and CDR2 is SVGAGI. The V and J ends lost 8 bases and 8 bases respectively, with 16 bases between them. In nucleotides, the CDR3 is TGTGCCAGCCGACGAAAAGATGAGGATGAGCAGTTCTTC. The encoded protein is CASRRKDEDEQFF.

J is TRBJ1-2 and V is TRBV30; D ambiguous. The CDR3 runs 14 residues. Germline values: CDR1 GTSNPN, CDR2 SVGIG (reference sequence). Deletions cut 4 bases from V and 4 bases from J, with 16 bases between. Here the CDR3 reads CAWTEEAGGYGYTF. CDR3 bases: TGTGCCTGGACCGAGGAAGCCGGCGGCTATGGCTACACCTTC.

The chain is built from TRBV4-1 and TRBJ1-2; D unresolved. Trimming cost V 3 bases and J 6 bases, with 20 bases left between them. There are 16 residues in the CDR3. CDR1 is MGHRA and CDR2 is YSYEKL in the germline V gene. The DNA for the CDR3 is TGCGCCAGCAGCCAGGGAAATTATGCCCTAACTCATGGCTACACCTTC. This sequence encodes CASSQGNYALTHGYTF.

This clonotype was seen only once. The rearrangement links TRBV6-2 or TRBV6-3 to TRBJ2-6; tentative D call: TRBD1 (5 bases). The ends were cut back, 6 bases at V and 0 bases at J, with 18 bases in the middle. Germline CDR1 reads MNHEY; CDR2 reads SVGEGT. This CDR3 is built from 18 residues. The CDR3 spells CASSHVTDQYSGANVLTF. CDR3 sequence (DNA): TGTGCCAGCAGCCACGTGACAGATCAGTACTCTGGGGCCAACGTCCTGACTTTC.

The V call is TRBV7-3, the J call TRBJ2-1, with no clear D. CDR1 is SGHTA and CDR2 is FQGTGA in the germline V gene. Trimming left V 1 base short and J 7 bases short, with 8 bases between. CDR3 length: 13 residues. The CDR3 sequence: CASSLRASNEQFF. The CDR3 bases are TGTGCCAGCAGCTTAAGAGCTTCGAATGAGCAGTTCTTC.

The chain recombines TRBV9 with TRBJ2-5, with D perhaps TRBD2 (5 bases). This CDR3 has 14 residues. Germline V gene lookup returns CDR1 SGDLS and CDR2 YYNGEE. Trimming pared 4 bases from V and 4 bases from J, leaving 14 bases between. DNA for the CDR3: TGTGCCAGCAGCCTAGGCGAGGGTTCAGAGACCCAGTACTTC. This encodes CASSLGEGSETQYF.

The rearrangement uses TRBV30 and TRBJ2-7; D is tentatively TRBD1 or TRBD2 (6 bases each). The V gene lost 2 bases and the J gene lost 5 bases, with 13 bases spanning the gap. Germline V CDR1 and CDR2: GTSNPN, SVGIG (reference sequence). This CDR3 spans 13 amino acids. The chain's CDR3 is CAWSLRGANEQYF. The CDR3 DNA reads TGTGCCTGGAGTCTTAGGGGGGCCAACGAGCAGTACTTC.

The CDR3 is CASSFDVDQPQHF. CDR3 in DNA: TGCGCCAGCAGCTTCGACGTTGATCAGCCCCAGCATTTT. The genes are TRBV5-1 and TRBJ1-5; D is undetermined. Looked up from germline, CDR1 is SGHRS and CDR2 is YFSETQ. The CDR3 totals 13 residues. V was shortened by 2 bases and J by 5 bases, with 8 bases between the two germline ends.

This chain links TRBV24-1 with TRBJ2-2, with 7 bases aligning to TRBD1. Trimming took 3 bases from V and 5 from J; bases not matched to a gene: 8. This CDR3 has 16 residues. The V gene's germline CDR1 is KGHDR and CDR2 SFDVKD. The CDR3 DNA reads TGTGCCACCAGTGATGTCGGGACAGCTAGAACCGGGGAGCTGTTTTTT. This sequence encodes CATSDVGTARTGELFF.

V gene TRBV20-1 combines with J gene TRBJ2-1, with 10 bases matching TRBD2. The CDR3 runs to 13 residues. The germline gives CDR1 DFQATT, CDR2 SNEGSKA (reference sequence). The V and J ends lost 4 bases and 7 bases, in that order; junction bases with no gene match: 4. The CDR3 coding sequence is TGCAGTGCTAAGCGGGGGGGCCAAAATGAGCAGTTCTTC. Amino acid sequence: CSAKRGGQNEQFF.

V usage is TRBV4-3 and J usage is TRBJ1-2; no clear D gene. Germline CDR1 LGHNA, CDR2 YSLEER. V lost 4 bases and J lost 3, with 12 bases in between. The CDR3 is 14 amino acids. In nucleotides, the CDR3 is TGCGCCAGCAGCCGCACCTCCTCCGACTATGGCTACACCTTC. Protein: CASSRTSSDYGYTF.

This sequence joins TRBV5-1 and TRBJ1-2; possible D gene TRBD1, 5 bases. The germline V gene has CDR1 SGHRS and CDR2 YFSETQ. CDR3 length equals 14 residues. Trimming stripped 7 bases from V and 8 bases from J, with 21 bases between. The DNA of the CDR3 is TGCGCCAGCTCCTACCGGGCTCCCGGGGGGGGCTACACCTTC. Its protein is CASSYRAPGGGYTF.

This clonotype was counted only a few times. The DNA for the CDR3 is TGTGCCAGCAGCCAAGAGGAGGGACAGGGGAATCAGCCCCAGCATTTT. This gives the protein CASSQEEGQGNQPQHF. The genes are TRBV4-2 and TRBJ1-5; TRBD1 matches at 10 bases. The CDR3 runs 16 residues. From germline, CDR1 is LGHNA and CDR2 YNFKEQ. V lost 0 bases and J lost 4; bases outside the gene matches: 3.

The V gene is TRBV27, the J gene TRBJ2-4; 9 nucleotides line up with TRBD2. The ends lost 5 bases at V and 8 bases at J; junction bases unmatched: 1. There are 12 residues in the CDR3. The germline gives CDR1 MNHEY, CDR2 SMNVEV (reference sequence). DNA of the CDR3: TGTGCCAGCAGTGCGGGGGGGGACATTCAGTACTTC. This translates into CASSAGGDIQYF.

This clonotype is a singleton in its sample. The gene calls are TRBV5-1 and TRBJ2-1; D is perhaps TRBD2 (6 bases). CDR3 length: 14 amino acids. V shed 2 bases and J shed 3 bases, with 9 bases lying between them. CDR1 is SGHRS and CDR2 is YFSETQ in the germline V gene. The CDR3 DNA reads TGCGCCAGCAGCTTCGACGGGGGCTACAATGAGCAGTTCTTC. It translates to CASSFDGGYNEQFF.

The V and J genes are TRBV7-6 and TRBJ1-5; D ambiguous. The germline gives CDR1 SGHVS, CDR2 FNYEAQ. The CDR3 sequence is 19 residues long. The ends were cut back, 3 bases at V and 0 bases at J, with 21 bases in the middle. The chain's CDR3 is CASSLGGHTGLYSNQPQHF. As DNA, the CDR3 is TGTGCCAGCAGCTTGGGAGGGCACACCGGATTATATAGCAATCAGCCCCAGCATTTT.

The chain carries TRBV6-5 and TRBJ2-2; TRBD1 matches at 8 bases. From germline, CDR1 is MNHEY and CDR2 SVGAGI. The CDR3 covers 12 residues. V dropped 8 bases and J dropped 6; count of bases not matched to a gene: 2. In DNA, the CDR3 is TGTGCCAGCTCAGGGGGCCCCGGGGAGCTGTTTTTT. It codes for CASSGGPGELFF.

This clonotype was detected only a few times. V and J are TRBV28 and TRBJ1-1; D call uncertain. The CDR3 is 13 residues long. CDR1 and CDR2 from the germline V gene are MDHEN and SYDVKM. Trimming left V 2 bases short and J 1 base short, with 5 bases between. CDR3 DNA sequence: TGTGCCAGCAGTTTAGAACGGAACACTGAAGCTTTCTTT. Amino acids: CASSLERNTEAFF.

This chain links TRBV30 with TRBJ1-5; tentative D call: TRBD1 (5 bases). The CDR3 contains 12 residues. V dropped 7 bases and J dropped 0 bases, with 7 bases sitting between them. Per germline, CDR1 GTSNPN and CDR2 SVGIG (reference sequence). The CDR3 coding sequence is TGTGCCTTCCAGGGTAGCAATCAGCCCCAGCATTTT. The encoded protein is CAFQGSNQPQHF.

The V call is TRBV20-1, the J call TRBJ2-5; 9 positions match TRBD2. V was pared by 3 bases and J by 5 bases, with 7 bases of the junction left unmatched. This CDR3 contains 14 residues. Germline values: CDR1 DFQATT, CDR2 SNEGSKA (reference sequence). DNA of the CDR3: TGCAGTGCTAGTCCTAGCGGGGTTATTGAGACCCAGTACTTC. It codes for CSASPSGVIETQYF.

This clonotype has just one count. This chain joins TRBV27 and TRBJ1-5, with 7 bases fitting TRBD1. Germline V CDR1 and CDR2: MNHEY, SMNVEV (reference sequence). The CDR3 totals 16 residues. Trimming at V came to 5 bases and at J to 0 bases, leaving 7 bases not matched to a gene. CDR3 bases: TGTGCCAGCAGTCCCCGACAGGGAACTAGCAATCAGCCCCAGCATTTT. Encoded protein: CASSPRQGTSNQPQHF.

This chain joins TRBV6-2 or TRBV6-3 and TRBJ2-7, with D unresolved. Deletions cut 7 bases from V and 0 bases from J, with 10 bases between. Germline-derived CDR1 and CDR2 are MNHEY and SVGEGT. This CDR3 spans 13 amino acids. Written as DNA, the CDR3 is TGTGCCAGCACTGATCCTATCTCCTACGAGCAGTACTTC. Translation: CASTDPISYEQYF.

This rearrangement joins TRBV7-2 to TRBJ2-5, with a possible D match to TRBD1 (6 bases). V was pared by 4 bases and J by 4 bases, with 16 bases between. The CDR3 is 15 residues long. Germline CDR1 SGHTA, CDR2 FQGNSA. The CDR3 region is CASSSLTGFGETQYF. The CDR3 DNA sequence: TGTGCCAGCAGCTCCCTTACAGGGTTTGGAGAGACCCAGTACTTC.

The rearrangement uses TRBV18 and TRBJ2-7; 8 bases agree with TRBD1. V trimming: 2 bases; J trimming: 3 bases; junction bases outside the gene matches: 9. Looked up from germline, CDR1 is KGHSH and CDR2 is LQKENI. The CDR3 runs to 16 residues. The CDR3 sequence: CASSPKPQGASYEQYF. In nucleotides, the CDR3 is TGTGCCAGCTCACCAAAGCCCCAGGGGGCGAGCTACGAGCAGTACTTC.

The genes are TRBV6-1 and TRBJ2-3; no reliable D call. Between the trimmed V and J ends, which lost 2 bases and 7 bases, there was a span of 7 bases. The CDR3 is 12 residues long. The germline V gene encodes CDR1 MNHNS and CDR2 SASEGT. The CDR3 sequence is CASSETVHTQYF. CDR3 in DNA: TGTGCCAGCAGTGAAACTGTACATACGCAGTATTTT.

The J gene is TRBJ2-7, the V gene TRBV20-1, with 8 positions matching TRBD2. In germline, CDR1 is DFQATT, CDR2 SNEGSKA (reference sequence). The ends lost 1 base at V and 4 bases at J; junction bases unmatched: 12. The CDR3 runs to 16 residues. The CDR3 loop reads CSARVSSGTSDYEQYF. The CDR3 DNA reads as TGCAGTGCTAGAGTTTCCTCCGGGACTAGTGATTACGAGCAGTACTTC.

Here the CDR3 reads CASSRTSGGVRAYNEQFF. The CDR3 DNA reads TGTGCCAGCAGCCGGACTAGCGGGGGGGTCCGGGCCTACAATGAGCAGTTCTTC. J is TRBJ2-1 and V is TRBV3-1; 15 nucleotides align to TRBD2. The germline V gene has CDR1 LGHDT and CDR2 YNNKEL (reference sequence). CDR3 length equals 18 residues. V was clipped by 4 bases and J by 2 bases; unmatched bases: 6.

The V call is TRBV3-1, the J call TRBJ2-1, with D unclear. V was pared by 0 bases and J by 1 base, with 7 bases between. CDR3 size: 15 residues. Germline assignment: CDR1 LGHDT and CDR2 YNNKEL (reference sequence). The CDR3: CASSQEDPSYNEQFF. CDR3 DNA: TGTGCCAGCAGCCAAGAGGACCCTTCCTACAATGAGCAGTTCTTC.